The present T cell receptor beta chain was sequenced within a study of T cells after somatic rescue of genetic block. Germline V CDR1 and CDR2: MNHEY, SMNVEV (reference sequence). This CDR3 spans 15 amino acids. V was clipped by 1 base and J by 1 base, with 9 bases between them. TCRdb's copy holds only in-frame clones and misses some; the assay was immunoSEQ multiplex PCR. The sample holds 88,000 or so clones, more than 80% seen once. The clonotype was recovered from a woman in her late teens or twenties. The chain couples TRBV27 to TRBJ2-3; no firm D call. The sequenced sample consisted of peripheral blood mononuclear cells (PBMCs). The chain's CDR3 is CASSLLRPGTDTQYF. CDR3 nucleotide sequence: TGTGCCAGCAGTTTATTGCGTCCCGGCACAGATACGCAGTATTTT.